These T cell receptor beta chains were read from a single sample in a study of Ad26.COV2.S vaccination and SARS-CoV-2 variants. Data came from immunoSEQ multiplex PCR; TCRdb stores just in-frame clones and leaves some out. The repertoire holds 360,000 or so clones, around 86% seen once, with more than 3% in the top ten. The input for sequencing was peripheral blood, taken in a trial of Ad26.COV2.S vaccine versus placebo. These receptors were taken from a person between 18 and 60 years old who received the Ad26.COV2.S COVID-19 vaccine or a placebo. Both conserved end residues are part of each CDR3. D genes are given only for firm matches. Part of the rows lack a size; the others show once, few, many or a class for expanded clones.

V	J	size	D	DNA	CDR3
TRBV9	TRBJ2-1	-	-	TGTGCCAGCAGCGCAGATTTCTTCAGGGGCGTCTTCCATGAGCAGTTCTTC	CASSADFFRGVFHEQFF
TRBV5-1	TRBJ1-1	-	-	TGCGCCAGCAGCTCGGTCCAGGGCCGGAACACTGAAGCTTTCTTT	CASSSVQGRNTEAFF
TRBV7-9	TRBJ1-2	once	-	TGTGCCAGCAGCCCTTCTACCCGTCAGGGCACCTATGGCTACACCTTC	CASSPSTRQGTYGYTF
TRBV4-1	TRBJ2-7	-	-	TGCGCCAGCCGTCAGACAGTTTACTCCTACGAGCAGTACTTC	CASRQTVYSYEQYF
TRBV19	TRBJ1-5	-	-	TGTGCCAGTAGCAGGACAGTGAATAGCAATCAGCCCCAGCATTTT	CASSRTVNSNQPQHF
TRBV6-5	TRBJ1-2	-	-	TGTGCCAGCGGAGTACAGGGCCGTAACTATGGCTACACCTTC	CASGVQGRNYGYTF
TRBV7-9	TRBJ1-2	-	-	TGTGCCAGCAGCCAAACCGGGGTTGGCTACACCTTC	CASSQTGVGYTF
TRBV3-1/TRBV3-2	TRBJ2-7	few	-	TGTGCCAGCAGCCAACCGGGACACCTTTCGCTAGGGCAGTACTTC	CASSQPGHLSLGQYF
TRBV5-1	TRBJ1-2	-	-	TGCGCCAGCAGCTTGGAGAGAGGTGGAGACTATGGCTACACCTTC	CASSLERGGDYGYTF
TRBV12-3/TRBV12-4	TRBJ1-5	-	-	TGTGCCAGCAGTTTCAATAGCAATCAGCCCCAGCATTTT	CASSFNSNQPQHF
TRBV9	TRBJ2-5	-	TRBD2	TGTGCCAGCAGCGTGTCTGGACTAGCGGAAGAGACCCAGTACTTC	CASSVSGLAEETQYF
TRBV5-5	TRBJ1-3	-	-	TGTGCCAGCAGCTTACCAGGGCCTGGAAACACCATATATTTT	CASSLPGPGNTIYF
TRBV5-6	TRBJ1-4	few	-	TGTGCCAGCAGCTTGTTCGGGTGGACTAATGAAAAACTGTTTTTT	CASSLFGWTNEKLFF
TRBV3-1/TRBV3-2	TRBJ1-2	-	-	TGTGCCAGCAGCCAAGGGCAGGGGATTAGTGGCTACACCTTC	CASSQGQGISGYTF
TRBV6-1	TRBJ1-1	-	-	TGTGCCAGCAGTGAAGGGGCCCCTGAAGCTTTCTTT	CASSEGAPEAFF
TRBV7-2	TRBJ1-1	-	-	TGTGCCAGCAGCTTTGGGAGAGCGAACACTGAAGCTTTCTTT	CASSFGRANTEAFF
TRBV27	TRBJ2-2	few	TRBD1	TGTGCCAGCAGATCCGGGACAGCCACCGGGGAGCTGTTTTTT	CASRSGTATGELFF
TRBV15	TRBJ2-1	-	TRBD1	TGTGCCACCAGCCCCAGGTACCCCGGTTTGTCCAGGGGGATCTACAATGAGCAGTTCTTC	CATSPRYPGLSRGIYNEQFF
TRBV5-6	TRBJ2-1	-	-	TGTGCCAGCAGCTCAAGGAGGGGTCCCGAGCAGTTCTTC	CASSSRRGPEQFF
TRBV7-2	TRBJ2-1	-	TRBD2	TGTGCCAGCAGCCCTTGGCGGGGGGGGAACAATGAGCAGTTCTTC	CASSPWRGGNNEQFF
TRBV4-3	TRBJ1-1	once	-	TGCGCCAGCAGCCAAGAGGGGGGGAACACTGAAGCTTTCTTT	CASSQEGGNTEAFF
TRBV18	TRBJ2-7	-	TRBD2	TGTGCCAGCTTGGACCAAGGCGGGGGGCCGTTCCACGAGCAGTACTTC	CASLDQGGGPFHEQYF
TRBV6-5	TRBJ1-5	once	-	TGTGCCAGCAGCCGCGAGGAGAATCAGCCCCAGCATTTT	CASSREENQPQHF
TRBV7-3	TRBJ1-2	-	-	TGTGCCAGCAGCTCGGGCCCCAACCAAGGCTACACCTTC	CASSSGPNQGYTF
TRBV5-1	TRBJ2-6	-	TRBD1	TGCGCCAGCAGCTTCCTACCGGGACAGGGGACGGCCGGGGCCAACGTCCTGACTTTC	CASSFLPGQGTAGANVLTF
TRBV7-3	TRBJ2-1	-	TRBD1	TGTGCCAGCAGCCTGTGGGCCGGGACAGGGGTCCATGAGCAGTTCTTC	CASSLWAGTGVHEQFF
TRBV29-1	TRBJ2-3	-	TRBD2	TGCAGCTCAGCGGGACTAGCGGGGACAGATACGCAGTATTTT	CSSAGLAGTDTQYF
TRBV5-1	TRBJ1-4	-	-	TGCGCCAGCAGCCCAACATCGGCTGGAGAAAAACTGTTTTTT	CASSPTSAGEKLFF
TRBV4-2	TRBJ2-1	-	-	TGTGCCAGCAGCCAAGTGCAAAGGGCTTATGAGCAGTTCTTC	CASSQVQRAYEQFF
TRBV6-5	TRBJ1-2	-	-	TGTGCCAGCAGCGCGACAGGCATCTATGGCTACACCTTC	CASSATGIYGYTF
TRBV10-3	TRBJ1-5	-	-	TGTGCCATCAGGAAGGACGGACGCAATCAGCCCCAGCATTTT	CAIRKDGRNQPQHF
TRBV30	TRBJ2-5	-	-	TGTGCCTGGAGTGTAGGCAGTAAAGAGACCCAGTACTTC	CAWSVGSKETQYF
TRBV19	TRBJ2-3	-	TRBD1	TGTGCCAGTAGGGGGGCAGGGGGTATAGATACGCAGTATTTT	CASRGAGGIDTQYF
TRBV7-8	TRBJ2-7	-	TRBD1	TGTGCCAGCAGCGAAAAACAGGGGGGCGAGCAGTACTTC	CASSEKQGGEQYF
TRBV4-1	TRBJ1-2	-	-	TGCGCCAGCAGCCATCCCGCAGGGGCCCACTATGGCTACACCTTC	CASSHPAGAHYGYTF
TRBV27	TRBJ2-2	-	-	TGTGCCAGCAGCTCACCTGGGCCGCCGAACACCGGGGAGCTGTTTTTT	CASSSPGPPNTGELFF
TRBV7-6	TRBJ1-6	-	-	TGTGCCAGCAGCTTAGCGCCGGCGTCCCGGAGCTCCTATAATTCACCCCTCCACTTT	CASSLAPASRSSYNSPLHF
TRBV7-2	TRBJ1-2	-	TRBD1	TGTGCCAGCAGCTTAGGGACAGGGGCGGGCTATGGCTACACCTTC	CASSLGTGAGYGYTF
TRBV19	TRBJ1-2	few	-	TGTGCCAGTAGTATCGCGGGCAGTCCAGCATTC	CASSIAGSPAF
TRBV3-1/TRBV3-2	TRBJ2-3	-	TRBD2	TGTGCCAGCAGCTCCGAATGGACTAGCGGGGGGGATACAGATACGCAGTATTTT	CASSSEWTSGGDTDTQYF
TRBV18	TRBJ2-3	-	-	TGTGCCAGCTCATGGAGGGCAGTATCCACAGATACGCAGTATTTT	CASSWRAVSTDTQYF
TRBV5-4	TRBJ2-7	-	-	TGTGCCAGCAGCTTTGAACACGGGATCTACGAGCAGTACTTC	CASSFEHGIYEQYF
TRBV11-2	TRBJ2-5	-	-	TGTGCCAGCACCATACAAAGGGATGAGACCCAGTACTTC	CASTIQRDETQYF
TRBV19	TRBJ1-1	once	-	TGTGCCAGTAGTATAGCGGGGAATGAAGCTTTCTTT	CASSIAGNEAFF
TRBV12-3/TRBV12-4	TRBJ1-2	-	-	TGTGCCAGCAGTTTCGGCCGTTATGGGGGCTACACCTTC	CASSFGRYGGYTF
TRBV12-3/TRBV12-4	TRBJ2-2	-	-	TGTGCCAGCTCCTCAACTGACACCGGGGAGCTGTTTTTT	CASSSTDTGELFF
TRBV6-6	TRBJ1-6	once	-	TGTGCCAGCAGTTACAAACTTAGCTCCTATAATTCACCCCTCCACTTT	CASSYKLSSYNSPLHF
TRBV19	TRBJ2-1	-	-	TGTGCCAGTGCCGGCCCTTACAATGAGCAGTTCTTC	CASAGPYNEQFF
TRBV6-2/TRBV6-3	TRBJ1-5	-	-	TGTGCCAGCAGTTACTGGGCCCAGGGGCCCATTAGGGATAGCAATCAGCCCCAGCATTTT	CASSYWAQGPIRDSNQPQHF
TRBV6-5	TRBJ2-1	-	TRBD2	TGTGCCAGCAGACGGGGGGGTCAAGGGCTAAATGAGCAGTTCTTC	CASRRGGQGLNEQFF
TRBV7-8	TRBJ2-2	-	-	TGTGCCAGCAACTTAGACAGGAACACCGGGGAGCTGTTTTTT	CASNLDRNTGELFF
TRBV9	TRBJ1-2	-	TRBD1	TGTGCCAGCAGCGAGTTAGACAGGGCGGTTTTTGGCTACACCTTC	CASSELDRAVFGYTF
TRBV28	TRBJ1-2	-	-	TGTGCCAGCAGTTTAGATGGAGGGATACTCTATGGCTACACCTTC	CASSLDGGILYGYTF
TRBV12-3/TRBV12-4	TRBJ1-1	-	TRBD1	TGTGCCAGCAGCGGACAGGGGGCTGCTGAAGCTTTCTTT	CASSGQGAAEAFF
TRBV19	TRBJ1-4	-	-	TGTGCCAGTGAGGCGGGTAATGAAAAACTGTTTTTT	CASEAGNEKLFF
TRBV3-1/TRBV3-2	TRBJ2-5	-	-	TGTGCCAGCAGCTTAACCGGGACAAAACAAGAGACCCAGTACTTC	CASSLTGTKQETQYF
TRBV27	TRBJ2-3	-	-	TGTGCCAGCAGCAAAGCGCGCCGCACAGATACGCAGTATTTT	CASSKARRTDTQYF
TRBV18	TRBJ1-1	few	-	TGTGCCAGCTCACCTGGGACAACCGAAGCTTTCTTT	CASSPGTTEAFF
TRBV5-6	TRBJ1-1	-	-	TGTGCCAGCAGCCTTCCGCCAGCGAACACTGAAGCTTTCTTT	CASSLPPANTEAFF